Reported below is one T cell receptor beta chain. Its specificity is not known. The sample is drawn from a study of CD8+CD57+ T cells in acquired aplastic anemia. Overall study context: The mean DNA yield obtained from sorted CD4+ and CD8+ cells came to around 3 ug. CD4+ cells from healthy donors averaged roughly 10 million reads. Study-level results: Around 30 was the count of CD8+ CDR3 sequences that patients shared with controls.

Genomic DNA acted as the template from which TCR beta VDJ combination and CDR3 sequence profiling were carried out. MiXCR, run by TCRdb on the reads, gives a single entry per CDR3 protein. The sample has around 180,000 distinct CDR3 sequences, under 75% seen once; the top ten hold around 45%. This CDR3 spans 14 amino acids. Trimming stripped 2 bases from V and 0 bases from J, with 8 bases between. Germline CDR1 and CDR2: MNHEY and SVGAGI. The sample taken for sequencing was sorted CD4+, CD8+, or CD8+CD57+ T cells (not recorded which) from PBMCs. This sequence joins TRBV6-5 and TRBJ2-7; a possible D gene is TRBD2 (6 bases). This TCR was recovered from a human donor in good health. The CDR3 DNA reads TGTGCCAGCAGTTACGGCGGGAACTCCTACGAGCAGTACTTC. Amino acid sequence: CASSYGGNSYEQYF.